This T cell receptor beta chain is from a study of blood T cell repertoires in COVID-19. Across the study: Sites in the United States, Italy and Spain provided acute and convalescent COVID-19 samples. The cDNA or gDNA used as material had been derived from T cells, B-cell-depleted T cells, or PBMCs.

In the authors' workflow: Reference gene primers were amplified, and this amplification served to estimate nucleated cell counts. Measured with immunoSEQ multiplex PCR; TCRdb has only the in-frame clones, and not every one. For V, J and clone size, that table is used; D and trimming come from the DNA. The sample contains about 210,000 clones, about 90% of which appear only once. This CDR3 region has 12 residues. With V trimmed by 1 base and J by 8 bases, 2 bases remained unmatched. From germline, CDR1 is GTSNPN and CDR2 SVGIG (reference sequence). Specimen: peripheral blood. V and J are TRBV30 and TRBJ2-1; 7 nucleotides align to TRBD1. This receptor was identified in a young man with active or convalescent COVID-19. CDR3 protein: CAWSDRGDEQFF. The CDR3 DNA reads as TGTGCCTGGAGTGACAGGGGCGATGAGCAGTTCTTC. The full variable domain, in which reference TRBV30 and TRBJ2-1 provide the parts outside the CDR3, is SQTIHQWPATLVQPVGSPLSLECTVEGTSNPNLYWYRQAAGRGLQLLFYSVGIGQISSEVPQNLSASRPQDRQFILSSKKLLLSDSGFYLCAWSDRGDEQFFGPGTRLTVL.